This entry concerns a single TCR beta chain. Its antigen remains unknown. Original processing notes: As immunoSEQ supplied junction-only sequences (without quality scores), filtering differed. Sequencing used immunoSEQ multiplex PCR; TCRdb keeps in-frame clones, though not all of them. That table furnishes V, J and clone size, whereas the DNA furnished D and trimming. The sample carries under 2,500,000 clones, 95% recorded once. This specimen belongs to a study of shared clonotypes between healthy human individuals. Findings and caveats of the study: Naive subsets typically showed greater estimated richness than memory subsets.

Trimming took off 3 bases at V and 0 bases at J, with 12 bases between the two ends. Germline values: CDR1 SGHDT, CDR2 YYEEEE. This CDR3 region has 15 residues. The V and J genes are TRBV5-6 and TRBJ1-1, with D maybe TRBD1 (6 bases). The sequence was obtained from a man aged 18 to 29 in good health. Sequencing was done on a sample of naive CD4+ T cells sorted from blood. Subset described: CD45RA+ positively selected. Here the CDR3 reads CASSSPDRLNTEAFF. In DNA form, the CDR3 reads TGTGCCAGCAGCTCCCCGGACAGATTGAACACTGAAGCTTTCTTT.